The 32 T cell receptor beta chains reported below all come from one sample, sequenced in a study of Graves' ophthalmopathy and Graves' hyperthyroidism. RNA transcripts were the template, and TCR beta CDR3 regions were amplified from them. Second-round multiplex PCR came after first-round RT-PCR with HTBI primers. TCRdb analysed the multiplex PCR reads with MiXCR anew, one entry per CDR3 protein. The sample carries hundreds of thousands of distinct CDR3 sequences, about 22% recorded once. Sequencing used peripheral blood. Every receptor here comes from a woman aged 45-59 years with Graves' ophthalmopathy.

The sample holds many counts of this clonotype. J is TRBJ1-2 and V is TRBV7-3, with D hard to call. Trimming shortened V by 2 bases and J by 8 bases, and 12 bases separated the two germline ends. The CDR3 runs 13 residues. Germline-derived CDR1 and CDR2 are SGHTA and FQGTGA. CDR3 in amino acids: CASSLAQFQGYTF. CDR3 coding DNA: TGTGCCAGCAGCTTAGCCCAATTCCAGGGCTACACCTTC.

This clonotype was observed many times. The genes are TRBV11-2 and TRBJ1-1; no firm D call. Trimming pared 7 bases from V and 11 bases from J, leaving 14 bases between. The CDR3 is 11 amino acids. Germline CDR1 and CDR2: SGHAT and FQNNGV. This chain's CDR3 is CASTTSQSAFF. The DNA of the CDR3 is TGTGCCAGCACAACTAGTCAGAGTGCTTTCTTT.

At least ten counts were recorded for this clonotype. The chain combines TRBV20-1 with TRBJ1-1; D is ambiguous. Trimming cost V 6 bases and J 0 bases, with 11 bases left between them. CDR3 size: 13 residues. CDR1 DFQATT and CDR2 SNEGSKA come from the germline V gene (reference sequence). The CDR3 spells CSATSRLNTEAFF. The DNA for the CDR3 is TGCAGTGCCACCTCGAGATTGAACACTGAAGCTTTCTTT.

This clonotype was picked up a small number of times. This chain joins TRBV28 and TRBJ2-5, with 9 positions matching TRBD1. Germline trimming cut 5 bases from V and 5 bases from J; bases unmatched to any gene: 9. CDR1 is MDHEN, CDR2 SYDVKM, per germline. The CDR3 is 15 residues long. The CDR3 region has the DNA TGTGCCAGCAGTACCCAACAGGGGGCCGGGGAGACCCAGTACTTC. It is translated as CASSTQQGAGETQYF.

This clonotype appeared many times. The V call is TRBV7-9, the J call TRBJ2-5; TRBD1 is a possible D gene (5 bases). Trimming took 3 bases from V and 4 from J, leaving 18 bases between them. This CDR3 is 16 amino acids long. Germline-derived CDR1 and CDR2 are SEHNR and FQNEAQ (reference sequence). The CDR3 sequence: CASSFSSARVPETQYF. CDR3 DNA: TGTGCCAGCAGCTTTTCGTCGGCCAGGGTTCCAGAGACCCAGTACTTC.

As regards this clonotype: Being one base from a much bigger clone, this may be a read error. The CDR3, as DNA: TGTGCCAGCACCCGAGGTCTCGGGATCCACGAGCAGTACTTC. Protein: CASTRGLGIHEQYF. This chain connects TRBV7-9 to TRBJ2-7, with a weak D call TRBD2 (5 bases). The germline CDR1 and CDR2 sequences are SEHNR and FQNEAQ (reference sequence). The CDR3 has 14 residues. V lost 7 bases to trimming and J lost 5 bases, with 18 bases between them.

The chain combines TRBV7-2 with TRBJ1-2; no clear D. CDR1 and CDR2 from the germline V gene are SGHTA and FQGNSA. Trimming removed 7 bases from V and 5 bases from J, with 11 bases in between. This CDR3 contains 12 residues. The CDR3 sequence is CASKTWEYGYTF. CDR3 nucleotide sequence: TGTGCCAGCAAAACGTGGGAGTATGGCTACACCTTC.

This chain uses TRBV28 with TRBJ2-5; TRBD2 matches 7 bases. The CDR3 has 16 residues. V lost 3 bases and J lost 0; bases outside the gene matches: 7. CDR1 is MDHEN and CDR2 is SYDVKM in the germline V gene. The CDR3: CASSFSLASDQETQYF. CDR3 sequence (DNA): TGTGCCAGCAGTTTCTCACTAGCGTCAGACCAAGAGACCCAGTACTTC.

This clonotype was counted ten times or more. The rearrangement joins TRBV15 to TRBJ2-7; 12 positions match TRBD2. This CDR3 contains 18 residues. CDR1 LNHNV and CDR2 YYDKDF come from the germline V gene (reference sequence). After removal of 5 bases from V and 7 bases from J, the junction contained 18 bases not matched to a gene. This CDR3 is CATSSTLRTSGTPWEQYF. CDR3 bases: TGTGCCACCAGCTCTACCCTCAGGACTAGCGGGACCCCCTGGGAGCAGTACTTC.

V is TRBV19 and J is TRBJ2-2, with 8 bases aligning to TRBD2. V trimming: 10 bases; J trimming: 4 bases; junction bases outside the gene matches: 8. The CDR3 is made up of 14 amino acids. CDR1 is LNHDA and CDR2 is SQIVND in the germline V gene (reference sequence). CDR3 sequence: CATNSGGGTGELFF. The CDR3 DNA is TGTGCCACCAATTCGGGAGGGGGCACCGGGGAGCTGTTTTTT.

The chain is built from TRBV28 and TRBJ2-7; D is unclear. V was shortened by 0 bases and J by 7 bases, with 7 bases between the two germline ends. In germline, CDR1 is MDHEN, CDR2 SYDVKM. The CDR3 runs to 12 residues. The CDR3 region has the DNA TGTGCCAGCAGTTTATGGTCGAAGGAGCAGTACTTC. This translates into CASSLWSKEQYF.

This clonotype was counted a few times. The V gene is TRBV2, the J gene TRBJ1-1, with 7 bases identical to TRBD1. J gave up 6 bases and V 7 bases, and 11 bases lay outside the gene matches. The CDR3 is made up of 14 amino acids. The V gene's germline CDR1 is SNHLY and CDR2 FYNNEI. In DNA, the CDR3 is TGTGCCAGCAACCGGGAGGGGGCCCCAGCTGAAGCTTTCTTT. Translated: CASNREGAPAEAFF. The full variable domain, with the rest looked up from reference TRBV2 and TRBJ1-1, is EPEVTQTPSHQVTQMGQEVILRCVPISNHLYFYWYRQILGQKVEFLVSFYNNEISEKSEIFDDQFSVERPDGSNFTLKIRSTKLEDSAMYFCASNREGAPAEAFFGQGTRLTVV.

The sample holds many counts of this clonotype. The chain is built from TRBV12-3 or TRBV12-4 and TRBJ2-2, with D unresolved. This CDR3 has 15 amino acids. Trimming pared 5 bases from V and 4 bases from J, leaving 14 bases between. CDR3: CASSAMPLGTGELFF. CDR3 sequence (DNA): TGTGCCAGCAGTGCGATGCCCCTGGGCACCGGGGAGCTGTTTTTT.

In its sample, this clonotype was seen many times. V is TRBV5-6 and J is TRBJ1-6; possibly TRBD1 for D (6 bases). V shed 4 bases and J shed 9 bases, with 20 bases lying between them. The CDR3 runs to 16 residues. Germline V gene data show CDR1 as SGHDT and CDR2 as YYEEEE. This CDR3 reads CASSPLTGKASSPLHF. The DNA for the CDR3 is TGTGCCAGCAGCCCCCTGACAGGAAAGGCGAGTTCACCCCTCCACTTT.

This clonotype was recorded many times. The chain couples TRBV12-3 or TRBV12-4 to TRBJ1-1; no clear D. CDR3 size: 12 residues. V lost 10 bases and J lost 5, with 14 bases in between. CDR3 amino acids: CAIKIPDTEAFF. The CDR3 DNA reads as TGTGCCATCAAGATTCCAGATACTGAAGCTTTCTTT.

The rearrangement joins TRBV6-4 to TRBJ2-5; weak D call: TRBD2 (6 bases). Germline V gene data show CDR1 as MRHNA and CDR2 as SNTAGT. Trimming shortened V by 6 bases and J by 7 bases, and 18 bases separated the two germline ends. This CDR3 comprises 14 residues. Here the CDR3 reads CASRRDWDVGTQYF. Written as DNA, the CDR3 is TGTGCCAGCAGACGGGACTGGGACGTCGGGACCCAGTACTTC.

This clonotype was detected many times. The V call is TRBV6-4, the J call TRBJ1-1; 7 bases line up with TRBD1. CDR3 length: 15 residues. V lost 3 bases and J lost 1; bases outside the gene matches: 5. Germline CDR1 and CDR2: MRHNA and SNTAGT. This chain's CDR3 is CASSDLGQPNTEAFF. CDR3 DNA: TGTGCCAGCAGTGATCTGGGACAGCCGAACACTGAAGCTTTCTTT.

As for this clonotype: The junction departs from germline at one end; a sequencing error may be responsible. The chain couples TRBV18 to TRBJ1-2; D ambiguous. The CDR3 contains 15 residues. Germline V gene sequence: CDR1 KGHSH, CDR2 LQKENI. The CDR3 protein is CANSASSDGIYGYTF. CDR3 DNA: TGTGCCAACTCAGCTTCTTCTGACGGAATCTATGGCTACACCTTC.

This clonotype was counted at least ten times. A much larger clonotype is one base distant, so this may be a read error. This sequence joins TRBV12-3 or TRBV12-4 and TRBJ2-7, with 8 nucleotides matching TRBD2. The CDR3 covers 14 residues. CDR3 nucleotides: TGTGTCAGCAGTTTAAGCGGGGGAACCTACGAGCAGTACTTC. Protein product: CVSSLSGGTYEQYF.

The chain uses TRBV29-1 and TRBJ1-1; TRBD1 agrees at 9 bases. The CDR3 covers 15 residues. Germline V CDR1 and CDR2: SQVTM, ANQGSEA. The V segment lost 7 bases and the J segment 1 base; nucleotides outside the gene matches: 10. The CDR3 nucleotides are TGCAGCGCAAGACAGGGGGGATTTAAGAACACTGAAGCTTTCTTT. As protein: CSARQGGFKNTEAFF.

There are many counts of this clonotype. The gene calls are TRBV28 and TRBJ1-1, with 9 bases lining up with TRBD1. The CDR3 is 15 amino acids. The germline V gene encodes CDR1 MDHEN and CDR2 SYDVKM. The V segment lost 4 bases and the J segment 0 bases; nucleotides outside the gene matches: 3. CDR3 bases: TGTGCCAGCAGTTCATGGGACAGGGTGAACACTGAAGCTTTCTTT. Encoded protein: CASSSWDRVNTEAFF. Based on the CDR3 plus reference TRBV28 and TRBJ1-1, the full variable domain is DVKVTQSSRYLVKRTGEKVFLECVQDMDHENMFWYRQDPGLGLRLIYFSYDVKMKEKGDIPEGYSVSREKKERFSLILESASTNQTSMYLCASSSWDRVNTEAFFGQGTRLTVV.

Many counts were recorded for this clonotype. This chain joins TRBV7-6 and TRBJ2-7; D uncertain. V lost 2 bases to trimming and J lost 1 base, with 6 bases between them. From germline, CDR1 is SGHVS and CDR2 FNYEAQ. The CDR3 is 13 amino acids. The CDR3 protein is CASSLLGSYEQYF. The CDR3 nucleotides are TGTGCCAGCAGCTTATTGGGGTCCTACGAGCAGTACTTC.

This clonotype showed up many times. V and J are TRBV11-1 and TRBJ2-7; 7 bases map to TRBD2. Per the germline V gene, CDR1 is SGHAT and CDR2 is FQDESV (reference sequence). The CDR3 extends over 19 amino acids. Losses at the gene ends were 4 bases for V and 2 bases for J; bases not matched to a gene: 20. In DNA form, the CDR3 reads TGTGCCAGCAGCTCCCGTAGGGACTTCCGGGACTACATTGCCTACGAGCAGTACTTC. Amino acid sequence: CASSSRRDFRDYIAYEQYF.

This clonotype showed up many times. The chain couples TRBV20-1 to TRBJ2-7; 8 nucleotides agree with TRBD2. The V gene's germline CDR1 is DFQATT and CDR2 SNEGSKA (reference sequence). V dropped 6 bases and J dropped 3; count of bases not matched to a gene: 4. This CDR3 comprises 12 residues. This CDR3 is CSATGTSYEQYF. The CDR3 DNA reads TGCAGTGCAACCGGGACTAGCTACGAGCAGTACTTC.

The sample holds many counts of this clonotype. The chain links TRBV6-5 to TRBJ1-2; D is ambiguous. The germline V and J ends were trimmed by 5 bases and 4 bases, with 17 bases remaining between them. The germline CDR1 and CDR2 sequences are MNHEY and SVGAGI. The CDR3 is made up of 15 amino acids. The CDR3 region has the DNA TGTGCCAGCAGTCCCGAGGGAGTAGGGTTCTATGGCTACACCTTC. Protein product: CASSPEGVGFYGYTF.

The chain has TRBV6-2 or TRBV6-3 and TRBJ1-3; D is undetermined. V was cut by 4 bases and J by 0 bases, with 10 bases left in between. Per germline, CDR1 MNHEY and CDR2 SVGEGT. CDR3 length: 15 residues. The CDR3 sequence is CASSLSANSGNTIYF. The CDR3 region has the DNA TGTGCCAGCAGTTTATCGGCGAACTCTGGAAACACCATATATTTT.

This clonotype came up many times. A read error may explain this, as a much larger clone is one base away. The chain recombines TRBV2 with TRBJ2-2, with D possibly TRBD1 on 5 matching bases. In germline, CDR1 is SNHLY, CDR2 FYNNEI. CDR3 size: 13 residues. V lost 11 bases and J 1 base, leaving 11 bases between the germline ends. CDR3 bases: TGTGCCGGCGCCAGGGAGAACACCGGGGAGCTGTTTTTT. This sequence encodes CAGARENTGELFF.

The rearrangement joins TRBV19 to TRBJ2-7; 10 bases map to TRBD2. The length of the CDR3 is 15 residues. V lost 7 bases, J lost 0 bases, and 6 bases stayed unmatched. The germline CDR1 and CDR2 sequences are LNHDA and SQIVND (reference sequence). The CDR3 DNA sequence: TGTGCCAGTAAACTCACTAGCGGGGTCTCCTACGAGCAGTACTTC. As protein: CASKLTSGVSYEQYF.

The V gene is TRBV7-2, the J gene TRBJ1-2, with D perhaps TRBD1 (6 bases). This CDR3 has 14 residues. Trimming removed 4 bases at V and 6 bases at J, with 15 bases between. The germline gives CDR1 SGHTA, CDR2 FQGNSA. The CDR3 region has the DNA TGTGCCAGCAGCTCGCCTGGGGGCAGCCATGGCTACACCTTC. It specifies CASSSPGGSHGYTF. The variable domain in full, completed from reference TRBV7-2 and TRBJ1-2, reads GAGVSQSPSNKVTEKGKDVELRCDPISGHTALYWYRQSLGQGLEFLIYFQGNSAPDKSGLPSDRFSAERTGGSVSTLTIQRTQQEDSAVYLCASSSPGGSHGYTFGSGTRLTVV.

The sample holds many counts of this clonotype. The genes are TRBV6-4 and TRBJ2-2; the D is unclear. The CDR3 consists of 17 residues. Trimming left V 6 bases short and J 0 bases short, with 17 bases between. Looked up from germline, CDR1 is MRHNA and CDR2 is SNTAGT. CDR3 bases: TGTGCCAGCAGCCTTTTGTACAGAAGTTCGAACACCGGGGAGCTGTTTTTT. Its protein is CASSLLYRSSNTGELFF.

The chain joins TRBV19 to TRBJ1-3; 9 positions agree with TRBD1. The CDR3 extends over 16 amino acids. With V trimmed by 5 bases and J by 1 base, 6 bases remained unmatched. The V gene's germline CDR1 is LNHDA and CDR2 SQIVND (reference sequence). Written as DNA, the CDR3 is TGTGCCAGTAGTCCCGACAGGGGGGCATCTGGAAACACCATATATTTT. It translates to CASSPDRGASGNTIYF.

This clonotype was observed at least ten times. This chain links TRBV5-6 with TRBJ1-2; D not certain. From germline, CDR1 is SGHDT and CDR2 YYEEEE. Trimming took off 0 bases at V and 2 bases at J, with 11 bases between the two ends. This CDR3 is 15 amino acids long. The CDR3 DNA sequence: TGTGCCAGCAGCTTGGTTGGAGACCTAAACTATGGCTACACCTTC. Translated: CASSLVGDLNYGYTF.